This T cell receptor beta chain stems from a study of blood T cells in healthy people across ages. Study-level background: There was about one barcoded beta molecule captured by template switching per two T cells.

Samples each had at least 5 micrograms of total RNA extracted. Concerning this clonotype: Its antigen remains unknown.

Study-wide results and caveats: CMV status of donors was unknown, possibly confounding expanded clonotype changes. As age increased, TCR beta diversity per million T cells fell in a roughly linear fashion.

The germline V gene encodes CDR1 DFQATT and CDR2 SNEGSKA (reference sequence). This CDR3 is built from 13 residues. PCR was performed a second time for about 6 to 12 cycles using a sample-barcoded 5' primer and a J-beta primer mix. TCRdb re-called the 5' RACE reads with MiXCR, one entry per CDR3 protein. The sample records about a million distinct CDR3 sequences, roughly 51% being singletons. The sequenced sample consisted of blood. This sequence originates from a woman aged 55-70 years in good health. V and J are TRBV20-1 and TRBJ2-4; a possible D gene is TRBD1 (7 bases). The J call is doubtful: the DNA matches TRBJ2-7 better. As DNA, the CDR3 is TGCAGTGCTGTCAGGGGGGAGGACTACGAGCAGTACTTC. It yields the protein CSAVRGEDYEQYF.